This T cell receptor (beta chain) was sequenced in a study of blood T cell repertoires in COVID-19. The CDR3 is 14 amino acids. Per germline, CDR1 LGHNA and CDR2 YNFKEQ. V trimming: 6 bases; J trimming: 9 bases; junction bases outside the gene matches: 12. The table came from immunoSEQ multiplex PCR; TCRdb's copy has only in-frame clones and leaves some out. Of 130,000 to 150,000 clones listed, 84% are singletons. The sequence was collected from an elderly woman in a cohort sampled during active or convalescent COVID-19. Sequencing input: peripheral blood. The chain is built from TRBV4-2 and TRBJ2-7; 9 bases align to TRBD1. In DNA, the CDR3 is TGTGCCAGCAGTGACCCGGGACAGGGTTTTGGGCAGTACTTC. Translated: CASSDPGQGFGQYF.